These 6 T cell receptor beta chains were sequenced from one sample in a study of spatial heterogeneity in lung cancer. The time point is: sample taken at primary tumor resection. TCRdb recomputed calls from the 5' RACE reads with MiXCR, one row per CDR3 protein. The sample has around 63,000 distinct CDR3 sequences, 6.3% seen once. Sequences were derived from PBMCs, sampled at surgery. The receptor source for this set is a female donor with early-stage non-small cell lung cancer.

This clonotype was seen ten or more times. The chain has TRBV30 and TRBJ1-3; D call uncertain. V lost 3 bases and J 4 bases, leaving 13 bases between the germline ends. The germline CDR1 and CDR2 sequences are GTSNPN and SVGIG (reference sequence). The CDR3 is 14 residues long. Here the CDR3 reads CAWSTTPWGNTIYF. Written as DNA, the CDR3 is TGTGCCTGGAGCACCACACCGTGGGGAAACACCATATATTTT.

Many counts were recorded for this clonotype. The chain uses TRBV7-3 and TRBJ1-1; D not resolved. Germline V gene data show CDR1 as SGHTA and CDR2 as FQGTGA. The CDR3 length is 13 residues. V dropped 6 bases and J dropped 4 bases, with 12 bases sitting between them. CDR3 amino acids: CASRTFEVTEAFF. The CDR3 nucleotides are TGTGCCAGCAGAACGTTCGAAGTCACTGAAGCTTTCTTT.

V usage is TRBV6-5 and J usage is TRBJ2-3; 12 positions agree with TRBD2. The V gene end was trimmed by 7 bases and the J gene end by 4 bases; junction bases not matched to a gene: 6. Germline CDR1 reads MNHEY; CDR2 reads SVGAGI. CDR3 length: 15 residues. DNA of the CDR3: TGTGCCAGCAAACAGACTAGCGGGGGCTCAGATACGCAGTATTTT. It encodes CASKQTSGGSDTQYF.

This chain links TRBV11-2 with TRBJ1-1; no clear D. This CDR3 comprises 12 residues. V was shortened by 1 base and J by 5 bases, with 5 bases between the two germline ends. Germline CDR1 SGHAT, CDR2 FQNNGV. CDR3 residues: CASSLAGTEAFF. The CDR3 nucleotides read TGTGCCAGCAGCTTAGCGGGGACTGAAGCTTTCTTT.

This clonotype occurred a few times. The chain recombines TRBV5-1 with TRBJ2-2; D is undetermined. In germline, CDR1 is SGHRS, CDR2 YFSETQ. V lost 5 bases and J 1 base, leaving 9 bases between the germline ends. This CDR3 has 14 residues. Written as DNA, the CDR3 is TGCGCCAGCAGATGGGAAATGAACACCGGGGAGCTGTTTTTT. It specifies CASRWEMNTGELFF. Using reference TRBV5-1 and TRBJ2-2 for the parts outside the CDR3, the full variable domain is KAGVTQTPRYLIKTRGQQVTLSCSPISGHRSVSWYQQTPGQGLQFLFEYFSETQRNKGNFPGRFSGRQFSNSRSEMNVSTLELGDSALYLCASRWEMNTGELFFGEGSRLTVL.

The chain employs TRBV6-1 and TRBJ2-3; 7 positions match TRBD2. The CDR3 sequence is 17 residues long. In germline, CDR1 is MNHNS, CDR2 SASEGT. J gave up 0 bases and V 1 base, and 7 bases lay outside the gene matches. The CDR3 sequence is CASSEGSSGPSTDTQYF. In DNA form, the CDR3 reads TGTGCCAGCAGTGAAGGCTCTAGCGGTCCCAGCACAGATACGCAGTATTTT.